What follows are 3 T cell receptor beta chains derived from one specimen sequenced in a study of kidney transplant recipient with SARS-CoV-2 infection (dated by TCRdb to about 2021). The meaning of the sample's time point label: pre-pandemic baseline sample and day 111 after first positive SARS-CoV-2 test. The sequencing machine was an Illumina MiSeq. TCRdb passed the public sequencing reads through fastp at Q25 and MiXCR, retaining productive beta sequences. Identical CDR3 proteins give one entry, which carries the most common genes and DNA. Recorded for this sample are approximately 240,000 distinct CDR3 sequences; 29% of them occurred a single time. The top ten clones comprise nearly 7.5% of the sample. Source: a blood sample, taken at baseline and on day 111 from a kidney transplant recipient. The receptor set was obtained from a young adult male patient who had COVID-19 and was a kidney transplant recipient. A transplant means some T cells may be of graft donor rather than patient origin.

In the case of this clonotype: This may arise from a read error, as a much more abundant clone is one base away. The rearrangement joins TRBV3-1 to TRBJ2-5; D not certain. This CDR3 comprises 17 residues. The germline V gene has CDR1 LGHDT and CDR2 YNNKEL (reference sequence). The CDR3 region has the DNA TGTGCCAGCAGCGTGGTAGCTCCCATTTCTTTCTCTGAGATCCAGTACTTC. Translation: CASSVVAPISFSEIQYF.

This clonotype was detected many times. The chain employs TRBV12-3 or TRBV12-4 and TRBJ1-5; 8 bases line up with TRBD1. This CDR3 is built from 14 residues. The V gene end was trimmed by 6 bases and the J gene end by 6 bases; junction bases not matched to a gene: 7. CDR3 DNA sequence: TGTGCCAGCAGAGGACAGGGATCGACTCAGCCCCAGCATTTT. The encoded protein is CASRGQGSTQPQHF.

This clonotype was observed at least ten times. The chain links TRBV7-2 to TRBJ1-4; 8 bases are shared with TRBD1. CDR3 length: 14 residues. Germline CDR1 SGHTA, CDR2 FQGNSA. J was trimmed by 6 bases and V by 3 bases; bases with no gene match: 3. CDR3 in amino acids: CASSLTGADEKLFF. The CDR3 DNA sequence: TGTGCCAGCAGCTTGACAGGGGCGGATGAAAAACTGTTTTTT. Full variable domain (remainder filled in from reference TRBV7-2 and TRBJ1-4): GAGVSQSPSNKVTEKGKDVELRCDPISGHTALYWYRQSLGQGLEFLIYFQGNSAPDKSGLPSDRFSAERTGGSVSTLTIQRTQQEDSAVYLCASSLTGADEKLFFGSGTQLSVL.